This T cell receptor (beta chain) was recorded in a study of T cells in Graves' hyperthyroidism and ophthalmopathy. V dropped 3 bases and J dropped 5; count of bases not matched to a gene: 17. Germline-derived CDR1 and CDR2 are ENHRY and SYGVKD. This CDR3 has 18 amino acids. TCR beta CDR3 regions were amplified from RNA transcripts. The TCR CDR3 first-round RT-PCR relied on the HTBI primer set. Via MiXCR, TCRdb re-called the multiplex PCR reads, giving one row per CDR3 protein. The table lists a few hundred thousand distinct CDR3 sequences, about 45% of them singletons. The rearrangement joins TRBV10-3 to TRBJ2-7; TRBD1 agrees at 9 bases. This receptor was obtained from a young woman with Graves' hyperthyroidism. Material for sequencing was peripheral blood or thyroid tissue (not recorded which). The CDR3 is CAISDALRHGTGIHEQYF. The CDR3 DNA reads as TGTGCCATCAGTGATGCGCTCCGGCACGGGACAGGGATCCACGAGCAGTACTTC.